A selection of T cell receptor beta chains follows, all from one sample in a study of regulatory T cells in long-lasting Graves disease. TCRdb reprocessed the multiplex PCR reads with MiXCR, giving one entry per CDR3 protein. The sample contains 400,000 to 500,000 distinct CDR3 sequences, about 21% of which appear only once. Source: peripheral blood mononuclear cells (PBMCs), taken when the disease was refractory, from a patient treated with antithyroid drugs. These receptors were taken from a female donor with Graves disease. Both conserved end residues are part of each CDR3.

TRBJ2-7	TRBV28	CASSFTASGSWSEAYEQYF
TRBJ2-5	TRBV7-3	CASSFLAGVRETQYF
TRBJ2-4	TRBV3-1	CASSPGHRAIQYF
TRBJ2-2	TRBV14	CASSWSGRTNTGELFF
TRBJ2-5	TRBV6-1	CASQGLAEPQETQYF
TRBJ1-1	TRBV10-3	CAISGESMNTEAFF
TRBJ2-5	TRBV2	CASTEGLAGGTQYF
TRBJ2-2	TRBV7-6	CASSLSRGQDTGELFF
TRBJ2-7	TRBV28	CASSDHRGPLELPLSYEQYF
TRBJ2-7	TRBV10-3	CATRQGPYEQYF
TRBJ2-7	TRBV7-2	CASSLATLDRSYEQYF
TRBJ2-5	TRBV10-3	CAISESLETQYF
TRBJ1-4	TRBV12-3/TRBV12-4	CASSGSSEKLFF
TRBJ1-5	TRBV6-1	CASSEGSVQHF
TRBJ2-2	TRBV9	CASSVGEGVDTGELFF
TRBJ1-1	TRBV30	CAWRANRETEAFF
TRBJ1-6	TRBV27	CASRGKTGGDSPLHF
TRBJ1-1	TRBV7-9	CASRAPGQGRTEASF
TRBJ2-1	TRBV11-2	CASSVGGLYNEQFF
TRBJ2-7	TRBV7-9	CASSLEVYEQYF
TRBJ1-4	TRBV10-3	CAISESKGGAEKLFF
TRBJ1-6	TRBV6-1	CASSRIQGSSYNSPLHF
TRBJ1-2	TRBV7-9	CASNTETYGYTF
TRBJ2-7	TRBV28	CASILSQGYEQYF
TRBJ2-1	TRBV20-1	CSARNSGFSRSNEQFF
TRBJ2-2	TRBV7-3	CASSLNRPGANTGELFF
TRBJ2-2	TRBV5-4	CASSLARGRNRGGELFF
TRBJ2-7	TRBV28	CASLGTSGGLYEQYF
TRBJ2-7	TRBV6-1	CATGLAGTYEQYF